Listed below are T cell receptor beta chains from one sample, sequenced in a study of cytomegalovirus exposure and HLA in healthy donors. TCRdb keeps only in-frame clones here, not all; method: immunoSEQ multiplex PCR. The table has about 140,000 clones, around 75% seen once. Sequencing input: PBMCs. Receptors originate from a man aged 35-49 years in good health and CMV-seronegative. CDR3s include the opening cysteine and the closing phenylalanine or tryptophan. Each record gives: CDR3 length, V gene, J gene, clone size, D gene, CDR3 DNA, CDR3 protein. The D gene is left open where the match is weak. The size of a clone is reported for some rows only, either as once, few or many, or as a class for expanded clones.

len: 16
v_gene: TRBV9
j_gene: TRBJ2-3
abundance: NA
d_gene: NA
CDR3nt: TGTGCCAGCAGCGTAGGGTGGGCGCCTAGCACAGATACGCAGTATTTT
CDR3aa: CASSVGWAPSTDTQYF

len: 13
v_gene: TRBV11-3
j_gene: TRBJ2-7
abundance: NA
d_gene: TRBD2
CDR3nt: TGTGCCAGCAGCACGACTAGCAGCTACGAGCAGTACTTC
CDR3aa: CASSTTSSYEQYF

len: 14
v_gene: TRBV5-1
j_gene: TRBJ2-7
abundance: NA
d_gene: NA
CDR3nt: TGCGCCAGCAGCGCCACTACACCGACCTACGAGCAGTACTTC
CDR3aa: CASSATTPTYEQYF

len: 16
v_gene: TRBV6-5
j_gene: TRBJ1-3
abundance: NA
d_gene: NA
CDR3nt: TGTGCCAGCAGTTACTCGGTTGGGAGCTCTGGAAACACCATATATTTT
CDR3aa: CASSYSVGSSGNTIYF

len: 13
v_gene: TRBV7-2
j_gene: TRBJ2-3
abundance: NA
d_gene: NA
CDR3nt: TGTGCCAGCAGCTTTTATGAAAGCGATACGCAGTATTTT
CDR3aa: CASSFYESDTQYF

len: 14
v_gene: TRBV7-9
j_gene: TRBJ2-1
abundance: NA
d_gene: NA
CDR3nt: TGTGCCAGCAGCATACCAAGGGAACAGGGCGAGCAGTTCTTC
CDR3aa: CASSIPREQGEQFF

len: 13
v_gene: TRBV9
j_gene: TRBJ1-6
abundance: NA
d_gene: NA
CDR3nt: TGTGCCAGCAGCGTAGCTTCCGATTCACCCCTCCACTTT
CDR3aa: CASSVASDSPLHF

len: 14
v_gene: TRBV5-6
j_gene: TRBJ2-3
abundance: few
d_gene: TRBD1
CDR3nt: TGTGCCAGCAGCTGGGACAGGGGGACAGATACGCAGTATTTT
CDR3aa: CASSWDRGTDTQYF

len: 15
v_gene: TRBV5-1
j_gene: TRBJ2-1
abundance: NA
d_gene: NA
CDR3nt: TGCGCCAGCAGCTTGGCCCGAGATTACCGCAATGAGCAGTTCTTC
CDR3aa: CASSLARDYRNEQFF

len: 11
v_gene: TRBV27
j_gene: TRBJ1-2
abundance: NA
d_gene: NA
CDR3nt: TGTGCCAGCACATCGGGGGATGGCTACACCTTC
CDR3aa: CASTSGDGYTF

len: 18
v_gene: TRBV4-3
j_gene: TRBJ1-6
abundance: NA
d_gene: TRBD1
CDR3nt: TGCGCCAGCAGCCAAGCCAGACAGGGTAGCTCCTATAATTCACCCCTCCACTTT
CDR3aa: CASSQARQGSSYNSPLHF

len: 13
v_gene: TRBV27
j_gene: TRBJ2-7
abundance: NA
d_gene: NA
CDR3nt: TGTGCCAGCAGTTTGACTTCTTCCTACGAGCAGTACTTC
CDR3aa: CASSLTSSYEQYF

len: 15
v_gene: TRBV10-3
j_gene: TRBJ2-5
abundance: few
d_gene: NA
CDR3nt: TGTGCCATCAGTGAGTCAAGGAGCCCGGGGGAGACCCAGTACTTC
CDR3aa: CAISESRSPGETQYF

len: 17
v_gene: TRBV25-1
j_gene: TRBJ1-5
abundance: NA
d_gene: NA
CDR3nt: TGTGCCAGCAGTGAATCCGGAAGGGGCCCATGCAATCAGCCCCAGCATTTT
CDR3aa: CASSESGRGPCNQPQHF

len: 14
v_gene: TRBV4-1
j_gene: TRBJ1-2
abundance: NA
d_gene: NA
CDR3nt: TGCGCCAGCAGCCAAGAACCACTCAGGGGTGGCTACACCTTC
CDR3aa: CASSQEPLRGGYTF

len: 12
v_gene: TRBV4-3
j_gene: TRBJ1-5
abundance: few
d_gene: NA
CDR3nt: TGCGCCAGCAGCCACGGGGATCAGCCCCAGCATTTT
CDR3aa: CASSHGDQPQHF

len: 16
v_gene: TRBV7-9
j_gene: TRBJ1-1
abundance: NA
d_gene: TRBD1
CDR3nt: TGTGCCAGCAGCCCCGGACAGGGGGAAATTAACACTGAAGCTTTCTTT
CDR3aa: CASSPGQGEINTEAFF

len: 19
v_gene: TRBV7-3
j_gene: TRBJ2-1
abundance: NA
d_gene: TRBD2
CDR3nt: TGTGCCAGCAGCTTAGGCCCCAGCGGGGGCCCAAGCTCCTACAATGAGCAGTTCTTC
CDR3aa: CASSLGPSGGPSSYNEQFF

len: 16
v_gene: TRBV2
j_gene: TRBJ1-1
abundance: NA
d_gene: TRBD1
CDR3nt: TGTGCCAGCAGGGAAGGACAGGGAAGAGGGAACACTGAAGCTTTCTTT
CDR3aa: CASREGQGRGNTEAFF

len: 14
v_gene: TRBV7-9
j_gene: TRBJ1-5
abundance: NA
d_gene: TRBD1
CDR3nt: TGTGCCAGCAGCTTGGGACAGGGCAATCAGCCCCAGCATTTT
CDR3aa: CASSLGQGNQPQHF

len: 15
v_gene: TRBV5-6
j_gene: TRBJ2-7
abundance: NA
d_gene: NA
CDR3nt: TGTGCCAGCACCATGGGCCGAGAAGACTCCTACGAGCAGTACTTC
CDR3aa: CASTMGREDSYEQYF

len: 15
v_gene: TRBV11-2
j_gene: TRBJ2-4
abundance: NA
d_gene: NA
CDR3nt: TGTGCCAGCAGGGGGATACGAGGAGGCAAAAACATTCAGTACTTC
CDR3aa: CASRGIRGGKNIQYF

len: 14
v_gene: TRBV11-2
j_gene: TRBJ2-1
abundance: NA
d_gene: NA
CDR3nt: TGTGCCAGCAGCATACGGGACTCCTACAATGAGCAGTTCTTC
CDR3aa: CASSIRDSYNEQFF

len: 14
v_gene: TRBV6-1
j_gene: TRBJ2-2
abundance: NA
d_gene: NA
CDR3nt: TGTGCCAGCAGGGGCAGCGGGAACACCGGGGAGCTGTTTTTT
CDR3aa: CASRGSGNTGELFF

len: 16
v_gene: TRBV30
j_gene: TRBJ2-4
abundance: once
d_gene: NA
CDR3nt: TGTGCCTGGAGTCCTTGGGAAGGGGGGGCTAAAAACATTCAGTACTTC
CDR3aa: CAWSPWEGGAKNIQYF

len: 14
v_gene: TRBV7-2
j_gene: TRBJ2-7
abundance: NA
d_gene: NA
CDR3nt: TGTGCCAGCGCCGGCGGGGTTCACTCCTACGAGCAGTACTTC
CDR3aa: CASAGGVHSYEQYF

len: 15
v_gene: TRBV5-5
j_gene: TRBJ2-2
abundance: NA
d_gene: NA
CDR3nt: TGTGCCAGCAGCCTACACGCTGCGGGTACCGGGGAGCTGTTTTTT
CDR3aa: CASSLHAAGTGELFF

len: 12
v_gene: TRBV5-1
j_gene: TRBJ2-7
abundance: NA
d_gene: NA
CDR3nt: TGCGCCAGCAGCGAGGAACTATACGAGCAGTACTTC
CDR3aa: CASSEELYEQYF

len: 16
v_gene: TRBV7-2
j_gene: TRBJ2-2
abundance: NA
d_gene: TRBD1
CDR3nt: TGTGCCAGCAGCTCCTCCGGGACAGGGGTCACCGGGGAGCTGTTTTTT
CDR3aa: CASSSSGTGVTGELFF

len: 14
v_gene: TRBV18
j_gene: TRBJ2-7
abundance: NA
d_gene: NA
CDR3nt: TGTGCCAGCTCGACGGGGTCCCCCTCCCGCGAGCAGTACTTC
CDR3aa: CASSTGSPSREQYF

len: 14
v_gene: TRBV7-2
j_gene: TRBJ1-5
abundance: NA
d_gene: TRBD1
CDR3nt: TGTGCCAGCAGTACCGGGACAGTTATTAAGCCCCAGCATTTT
CDR3aa: CASSTGTVIKPQHF

len: 16
v_gene: TRBV5-4
j_gene: TRBJ2-2
abundance: NA
d_gene: TRBD1
CDR3nt: TGTGCCAGCAGCAGCCGAGGGGGCAGGAACACCGGGGAGCTGTTTTTT
CDR3aa: CASSSRGGRNTGELFF

len: 14
v_gene: TRBV27
j_gene: TRBJ2-1
abundance: NA
d_gene: NA
CDR3nt: TGTGCCAGCTCGGGGTGGGGTCGTCACAATGAGCAGTTCTTC
CDR3aa: CASSGWGRHNEQFF

len: 16
v_gene: TRBV29-1
j_gene: TRBJ2-3
abundance: NA
d_gene: TRBD1
CDR3nt: TGCAGCGTTGAAAAGACCGGGACAGGGGTATCAGATACGCAGTATTTT
CDR3aa: CSVEKTGTGVSDTQYF

len: 17
v_gene: TRBV7-6
j_gene: TRBJ2-3
abundance: NA
d_gene: TRBD2
CDR3nt: TGTGCCAGCAGCTCTTTCGGACTAGCGGGGAGCACAGATACGCAGTATTTT
CDR3aa: CASSSFGLAGSTDTQYF

len: 16
v_gene: TRBV6-5
j_gene: TRBJ2-7
abundance: NA
d_gene: TRBD1
CDR3nt: TGTGCCAGCAGTTATAAACCGGGACAGGTAACCTACGAGCAGTACTTC
CDR3aa: CASSYKPGQVTYEQYF

len: 14
v_gene: TRBV7-3
j_gene: TRBJ1-2
abundance: NA
d_gene: TRBD1
CDR3nt: TGTGCCAGCAGCGAGGGTGGGACAGGCTATGGCTACACCTTC
CDR3aa: CASSEGGTGYGYTF

len: 13
v_gene: TRBV6-1
j_gene: TRBJ1-2
abundance: NA
d_gene: NA
CDR3nt: TGTGCCGGCTCGTGGGCCACGGGGGATGGCTACACCTTC
CDR3aa: CAGSWATGDGYTF

len: 14
v_gene: TRBV6-1
j_gene: TRBJ1-1
abundance: NA
d_gene: NA
CDR3nt: TGTGCCAGCAGTTTAATCAGGGATGGCACTGAAGCTTTCTTT
CDR3aa: CASSLIRDGTEAFF

len: 16
v_gene: TRBV18
j_gene: TRBJ1-2
abundance: NA
d_gene: NA
CDR3nt: TGTGCCAGCTCACCTACTCGACAGCGACCTAACTATGGCTACACCTTC
CDR3aa: CASSPTRQRPNYGYTF

len: 13
v_gene: TRBV7-3
j_gene: TRBJ2-3
abundance: NA
d_gene: NA
CDR3nt: TGTGCCAGCAGCCCGGACAACACAGATACGCAGTATTTT
CDR3aa: CASSPDNTDTQYF

len: 15
v_gene: TRBV7-2
j_gene: TRBJ1-4
abundance: NA
d_gene: TRBD1
CDR3nt: TGTGCCAGCAGCTTGAACAGGGGGCCGGGTGAAAAACTGTTTTTT
CDR3aa: CASSLNRGPGEKLFF